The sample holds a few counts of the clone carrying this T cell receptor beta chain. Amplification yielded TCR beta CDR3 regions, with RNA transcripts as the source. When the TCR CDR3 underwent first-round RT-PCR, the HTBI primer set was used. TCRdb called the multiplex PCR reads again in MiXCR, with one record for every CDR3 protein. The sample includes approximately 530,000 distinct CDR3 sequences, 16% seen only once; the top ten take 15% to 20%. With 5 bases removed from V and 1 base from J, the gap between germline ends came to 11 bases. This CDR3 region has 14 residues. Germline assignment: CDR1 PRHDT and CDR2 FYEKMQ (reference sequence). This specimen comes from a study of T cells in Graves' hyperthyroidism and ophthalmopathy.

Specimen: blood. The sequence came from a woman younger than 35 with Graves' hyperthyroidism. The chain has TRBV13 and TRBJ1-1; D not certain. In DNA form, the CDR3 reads TGTGCCAGCAGCCTCACCTTGCGGAACACTGAAGCTTTCTTT. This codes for CASSLTLRNTEAFF.